The sequence of this T cell receptor (beta chain) was determined in a study of blood T cell repertoires in COVID-19. Repertoires were generated with immunoSEQ multiplex PCR, while TCRdb's copy carries only in-frame clones and drops some. The data contain 110,000 to 150,000 clones, 65% to 80% of them singletons. Germline V CDR1 and CDR2: SGHTA, FQGNSA. The CDR3 length is 13 residues. V lost 5 bases and J 3 bases, leaving 11 bases between the germline ends. The clonotype originates from a man aged 80 or over with acute or convalescent COVID-19. This chain joins TRBV7-2 and TRBJ2-7; tentatively, D is TRBD2 (5 bases). Sequencing used peripheral blood. CDR3 loop: CASSPPGYYEQYF. The CDR3 bases are TGTGCCAGCAGCCCCCCGGGATACTACGAGCAGTACTTC.